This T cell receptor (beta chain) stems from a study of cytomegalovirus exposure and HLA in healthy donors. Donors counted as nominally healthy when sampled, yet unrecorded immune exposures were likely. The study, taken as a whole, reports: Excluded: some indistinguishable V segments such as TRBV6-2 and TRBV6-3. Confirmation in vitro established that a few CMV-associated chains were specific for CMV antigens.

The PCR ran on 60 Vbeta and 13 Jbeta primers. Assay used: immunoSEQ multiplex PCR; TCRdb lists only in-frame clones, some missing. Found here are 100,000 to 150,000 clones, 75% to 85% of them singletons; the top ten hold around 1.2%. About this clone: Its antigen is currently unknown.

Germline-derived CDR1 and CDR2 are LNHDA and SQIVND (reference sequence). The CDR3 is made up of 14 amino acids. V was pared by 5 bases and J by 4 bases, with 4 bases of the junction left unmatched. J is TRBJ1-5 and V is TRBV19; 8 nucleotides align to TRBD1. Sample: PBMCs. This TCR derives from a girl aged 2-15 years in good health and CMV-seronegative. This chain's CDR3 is CASSATGGNQPQHF. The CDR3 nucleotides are TGTGCCAGTAGTGCCACAGGGGGAAATCAGCCCCAGCATTTT. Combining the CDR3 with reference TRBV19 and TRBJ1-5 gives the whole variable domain DGGITQSPKYLFRKEGQNVTLSCEQNLNHDAMYWYRQDPGQGLRLIYYSQIVNDFQKGDIAEGYSVSREKKESFPLTVTSAQKNPTAFYLCASSATGGNQPQHFGDGTRLSIL.